This T cell receptor beta chain appears in the sequencing data of a study of blood T cell repertoires in COVID-19. About the study: The study drew acute and convalescent COVID-19 samples from the United States, Italy and Spain. Sample material is recorded as cDNA or gDNA derived from T cells, B-cell-depleted T cells, or PBMCs.

Germline values: CDR1 KGHSH, CDR2 LQKENI. The CDR3 contains 16 residues. V dropped 2 bases and J dropped 6; count of bases not matched to a gene: 9. Per the study methods: Reference gene primers were amplified, and this amplification served to estimate nucleated cell counts. Assay: immunoSEQ multiplex PCR; the TCRdb copy retains only in-frame clones and omits some. The V and J calls and clone size were taken over from that table, and D and trimming were inferred from the DNA. Of roughly 250,000 clones in the sample, 65% to 85% were seen once. This clone was found a few times. V is TRBV18 and J is TRBJ2-1, with 8 bases matching TRBD1. The clonotype comes from a woman between 35 and 50 years old with active or convalescent COVID-19. The sample consisted of peripheral blood. This CDR3 is CASSPITQGARNEQFF. CDR3 nucleotides: TGTGCCAGCTCACCAATTACGCAGGGGGCGCGCAATGAGCAGTTCTTC. Complete variable domain (other parts from reference TRBV18 and TRBJ2-1): NAGVMQNPRHLVRRRGQEARLRCSPMKGHSHVYWYRQLPEEGLKFMVYLQKENIIDESGMPKERFSAEFPKEGPSILRIQQVVRGDSAAYFCASSPITQGARNEQFFGPGTRLTVL.